This note documents a single TCR beta chain sequence. The same CDR3 arises from other DNA sequences in this sample as well. Only in-frame clones appear in the TCRdb table, and some are missing; sequencing was by immunoSEQ multiplex PCR. Among 80,000 to 100,000 clones listed, about 91% were seen once. Germline CDR1 is LNHDA and CDR2 is SQIVND (reference sequence). The ends were cut back, 4 bases at V and 0 bases at J, with 4 bases in the middle. CDR3 length: 14 amino acids. This sample stems from a study of blood T cell repertoires in COVID-19. Study as a whole: Samples of COVID-19 (acute and convalescent) were obtained from the United States, Italy and Spain. The cDNA or gDNA used as material had been derived from T cells, B-cell-depleted T cells, or PBMCs.

This sequence originates from a man in his fifties or sixties with COVID-19, enrolled during active disease. Sequencing was done on a sample of peripheral blood. This chain links TRBV19 with TRBJ1-6; D is undetermined. The CDR3, as DNA: TGTGCCAGTAGTACGGTCTCCTATAATTCACCCCTCCACTTT. Its translation: CASSTVSYNSPLHF. The full variable domain, with the rest looked up from reference TRBV19 and TRBJ1-6, is DGGITQSPKYLFRKEGQNVTLSCEQNLNHDAMYWYRQDPGQGLRLIYYSQIVNDFQKGDIAEGYSVSREKKESFPLTVTSAQKNPTAFYLCASSTVSYNSPLHFGNGTRLTVT.